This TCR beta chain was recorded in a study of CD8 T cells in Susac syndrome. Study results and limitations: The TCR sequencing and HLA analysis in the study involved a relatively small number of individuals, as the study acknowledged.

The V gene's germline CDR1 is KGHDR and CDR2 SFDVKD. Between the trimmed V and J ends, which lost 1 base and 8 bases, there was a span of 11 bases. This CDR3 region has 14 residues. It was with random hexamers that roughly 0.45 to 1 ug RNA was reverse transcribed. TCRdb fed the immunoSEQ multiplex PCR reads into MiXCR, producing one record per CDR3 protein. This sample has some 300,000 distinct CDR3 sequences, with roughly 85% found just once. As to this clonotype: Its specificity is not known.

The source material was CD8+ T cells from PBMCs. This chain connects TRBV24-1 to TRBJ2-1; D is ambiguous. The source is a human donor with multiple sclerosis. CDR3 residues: CATSDLQRRDEQFF. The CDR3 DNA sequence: TGTGCCACCAGTGATTTACAGCGTCGCGATGAGCAGTTCTTC.